This TCR beta chain appears in the sequencing data of a study of blood T cell repertoires in COVID-19. Study at large: PBMCs, B-cell-depleted T cells, or T cells provided the cDNA or gDNA that made up the material.

Seattle researchers signed up patients amid active infection and tracked them longitudinally. Libraries were prepared by immunoSEQ multiplex PCR; TCRdb keeps only in-frame clonotypes and omits some of them. The profile shows just under 350,000 clones, roughly 86% of them singletons. This clone turned up a few times. Deletions cut 4 bases from V and 7 bases from J, with 15 bases between. The germline V gene has CDR1 SGHRS and CDR2 YFSETQ. The CDR3 runs 15 residues. The sequence derives from a woman aged 70 to 79 with COVID-19, enrolled during active disease. The material sequenced was peripheral blood. This rearrangement joins TRBV5-1 to TRBJ1-6; D is perhaps TRBD1 (5 bases). The CDR3 protein is CASSNGLGLNSPLHF. CDR3 bases: TGCGCCAGCAGCAATGGACTGGGACTAAATTCACCCCTCCACTTT.